This TCR beta chain was captured by sequencing in a study of OX40 agonist ivuxolimab in advanced cancers. The CDR3 is 12 amino acids. From germline, CDR1 is SGHRS and CDR2 YFSETQ. V was shortened by 5 bases and J by 8 bases, with 11 bases between the two germline ends. Assay: immunoSEQ multiplex PCR; the TCRdb copy retains only in-frame clones and omits some. Among about 32,000 clones listed, 90% to 95% were seen once. This rearrangement joins TRBV5-1 to TRBJ2-1; no firm D call. The sequence was collected from an adult with an advanced solid tumor such as melanoma, head and neck, liver or kidney cancer. This sample comprised CD4+ or CD8+ T cells sorted from blood, obtained in a trial of the OX40 agonist ivuxolimab. In nucleotides, the CDR3 is TGCGCCAGCAGGTCTCAGGTAGATGAGCAGTTCTTC. Protein sequence: CASRSQVDEQFF.